This TCR beta chain is from a study of human T cells and chemical hapten exposure. Germline-derived CDR1 and CDR2 are MNHEY and SVGAGI. V lost 0 bases to trimming and J lost 0 bases, with 12 bases between them. This CDR3 has 17 amino acids. This clonotype was seen more than once but under ten times. Described time point: pre-sensitization, week 0. As for treatment: therapeutic diphenylcyclopropenone sensitization with weekly scalp DPC. Attachment of unique molecular identifiers to individual cDNA molecules was performed in the library. Per the original methods: Ranging from about 20,000 to 750,000, TCR counts per sample had a median value of approximately 99,000. In TCRdb, the RACE reads were re-called with MiXCR into one record per CDR3 protein. TCRdb's processing, not the study's, gives the V and J calls here. The table lists about 92,000 distinct CDR3 sequences, around 10% of them singletons.

This receptor was identified in a woman aged 40-49 years with alopecia areata. Some clones in this sample may be carry-over from other donors' samples. Sample: whole blood, taken in connection with sensitization to the hapten diphenylcyclopropenone (DPC). The rearrangement uses TRBV6-5 and TRBJ1-3; possible D gene TRBD1, 6 bases. CDR3 sequence (DNA): TGTGCCAGCAGTTACTCTTCAACAGGGTCCTCTGGAAACACCATATATTTT. The encoded protein is CASSYSSTGSSGNTIYF.